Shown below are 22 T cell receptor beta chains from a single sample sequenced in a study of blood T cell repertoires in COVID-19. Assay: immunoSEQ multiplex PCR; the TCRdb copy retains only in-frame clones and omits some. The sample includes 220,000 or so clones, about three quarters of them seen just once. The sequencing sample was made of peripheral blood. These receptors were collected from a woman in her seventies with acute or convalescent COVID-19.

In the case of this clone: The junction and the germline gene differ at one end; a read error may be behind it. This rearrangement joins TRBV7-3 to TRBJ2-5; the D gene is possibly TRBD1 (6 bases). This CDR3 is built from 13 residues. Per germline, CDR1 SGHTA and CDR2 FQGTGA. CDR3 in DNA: TGTGCCAGCAGCTTGGACAGCCAAGGGACCCAGTACTTC. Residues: CASSLDSQGTQYF. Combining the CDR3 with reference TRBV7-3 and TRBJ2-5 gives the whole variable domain GAGVSQTPSNKVTEKGKYVELRCDPISGHTALYWYRQSLGQGPEFLIYFQGTGAADDSGLPNDRFFAVRPEGSVSTLKIQRTERGDSAVYLCASSLDSQGTQYFGPGTRLLVL.

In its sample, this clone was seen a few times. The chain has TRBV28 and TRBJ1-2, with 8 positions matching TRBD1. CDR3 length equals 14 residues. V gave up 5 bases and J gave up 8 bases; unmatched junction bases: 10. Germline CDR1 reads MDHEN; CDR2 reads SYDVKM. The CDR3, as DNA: TGTGCCAGCAGTCGCGGACAGGGAAGAGGAGGCTACACCTTC. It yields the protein CASSRGQGRGGYTF.

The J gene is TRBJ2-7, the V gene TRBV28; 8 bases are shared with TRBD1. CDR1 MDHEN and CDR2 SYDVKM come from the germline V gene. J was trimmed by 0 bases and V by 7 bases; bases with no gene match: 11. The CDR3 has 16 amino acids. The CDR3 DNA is TGTGCCAGCACCAAAGGACAGGGTCTCCTCTCCTACGAGCAGTACTTC. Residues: CASTKGQGLLSYEQYF.

This chain's CDR3 is CASSPDRGANVLTF. The CDR3 DNA follows: TGTGCCAGCAGCCCAGACAGGGGGGCCAACGTCCTGACTTTC. The chain carries TRBV7-9 and TRBJ2-6; weak D call: TRBD1 (6 bases). V lost 5 bases, J lost 4 bases, and 9 bases lay in between. The CDR3 is 14 residues long. Germline V gives CDR1 SEHNR, CDR2 FQNEAQ (reference sequence).

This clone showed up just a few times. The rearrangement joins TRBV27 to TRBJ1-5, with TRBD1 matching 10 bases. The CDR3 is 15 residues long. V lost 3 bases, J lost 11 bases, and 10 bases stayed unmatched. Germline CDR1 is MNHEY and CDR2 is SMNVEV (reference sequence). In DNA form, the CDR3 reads TGTGCCAGCAGTTTGACAGGGGGCTTCTTCCACTCCCAGCATTTT. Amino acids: CASSLTGGFFHSQHF.

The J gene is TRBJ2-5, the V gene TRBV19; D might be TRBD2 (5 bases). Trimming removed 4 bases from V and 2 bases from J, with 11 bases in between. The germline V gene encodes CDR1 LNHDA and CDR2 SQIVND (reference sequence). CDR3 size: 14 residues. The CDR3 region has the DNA TGTGCCAGTAGTACTTCCAGGACTCAAGAGACCCAGTACTTC. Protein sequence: CASSTSRTQETQYF.

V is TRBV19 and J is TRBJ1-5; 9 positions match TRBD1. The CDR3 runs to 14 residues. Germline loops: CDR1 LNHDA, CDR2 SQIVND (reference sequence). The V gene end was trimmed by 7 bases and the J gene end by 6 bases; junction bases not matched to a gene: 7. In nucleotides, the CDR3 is TGTGCCAGTACCCAGGGGACAGGGCCTCAGCCCCAGCATTTT. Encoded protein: CASTQGTGPQPQHF.

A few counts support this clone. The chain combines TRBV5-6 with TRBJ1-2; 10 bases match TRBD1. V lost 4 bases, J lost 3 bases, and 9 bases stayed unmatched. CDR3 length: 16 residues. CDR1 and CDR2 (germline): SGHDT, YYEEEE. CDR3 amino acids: CASSRTGTGVDYGYTF. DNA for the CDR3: TGTGCCAGCAGCCGGACCGGGACAGGGGTCGACTATGGCTACACCTTC. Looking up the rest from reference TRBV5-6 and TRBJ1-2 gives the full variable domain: DAGVTQSPTHLIKTRGQQVTLRCSPKSGHDTVSWYQQALGQGPQFIFQYYEEEERQRGNFPDRFSGHQFPNYSSELNVNALLLGDSALYLCASSRTGTGVDYGYTFGSGTRLTVV.

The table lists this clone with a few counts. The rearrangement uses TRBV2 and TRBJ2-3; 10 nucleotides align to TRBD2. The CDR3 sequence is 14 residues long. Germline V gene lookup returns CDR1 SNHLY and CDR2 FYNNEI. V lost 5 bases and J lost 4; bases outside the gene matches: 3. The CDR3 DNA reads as TGTGCCAGCAGTTTCCTAGCGGGAGCAGATACGCAGTATTTT. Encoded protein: CASSFLAGADTQYF.

The CDR3 sequence: CASSHQQVNEQFF. The CDR3 DNA reads TGTGCCAGCAGCCACCAACAGGTGAATGAGCAGTTCTTC. This chain connects TRBV6-6 to TRBJ2-1, with D possibly being TRBD1 (5 bases). Germline V gene lookup returns CDR1 MNHNY and CDR2 SVGAGI (reference sequence). There are 13 residues in the CDR3. V was trimmed by 6 bases and J by 7 bases, leaving 13 bases between them.

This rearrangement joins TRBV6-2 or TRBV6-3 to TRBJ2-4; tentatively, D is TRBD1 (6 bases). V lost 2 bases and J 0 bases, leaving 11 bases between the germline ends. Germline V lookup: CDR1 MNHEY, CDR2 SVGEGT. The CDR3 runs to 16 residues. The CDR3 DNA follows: TGTGCCAGCAGTTACCCGACAGGTGGAGCCAAAAACATTCAGTACTTC. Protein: CASSYPTGGAKNIQYF.

The CDR3 sequence: CASSLTSGVPYNEQFF. Here the CDR3 DNA reads TGCGCCAGCAGCTTAACCTCAGGGGTACCCTACAATGAGCAGTTCTTC. V and J are TRBV5-1 and TRBJ2-1; TRBD1 might be the D (6 bases). Looked up from germline, CDR1 is SGHRS and CDR2 is YFSETQ. The CDR3 covers 16 residues. V was shortened by 2 bases and J by 2 bases, with 14 bases between the two germline ends.

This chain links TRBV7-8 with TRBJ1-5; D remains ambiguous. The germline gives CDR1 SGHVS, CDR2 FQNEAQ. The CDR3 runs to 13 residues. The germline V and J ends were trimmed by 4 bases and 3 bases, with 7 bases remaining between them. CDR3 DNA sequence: TGTGCCAGCAGCTCGAGCCTCAATCAGCCCCAGCATTTT. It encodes CASSSSLNQPQHF.

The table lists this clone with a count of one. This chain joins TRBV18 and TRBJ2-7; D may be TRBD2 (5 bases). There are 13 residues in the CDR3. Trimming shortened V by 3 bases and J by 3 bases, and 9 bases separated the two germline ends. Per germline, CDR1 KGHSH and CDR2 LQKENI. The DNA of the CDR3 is TGTGCCAGCTCACCGGCCGGGGACTACGAGCAGTACTTC. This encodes CASSPAGDYEQYF.

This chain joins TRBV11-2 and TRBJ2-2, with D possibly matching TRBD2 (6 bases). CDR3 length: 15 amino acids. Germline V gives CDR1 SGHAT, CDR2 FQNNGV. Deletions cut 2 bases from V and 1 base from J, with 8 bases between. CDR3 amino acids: CASSLLRGNTGELFF. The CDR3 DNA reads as TGTGCCAGCAGCTTACTGCGGGGGAACACCGGGGAGCTGTTTTTT.

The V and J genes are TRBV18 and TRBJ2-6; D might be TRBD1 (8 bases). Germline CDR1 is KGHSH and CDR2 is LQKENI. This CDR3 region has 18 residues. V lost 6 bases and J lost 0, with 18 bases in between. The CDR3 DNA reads TGTGCCAGCTCGGGGGGGACAGGTCAAAGCTCTGGGGCCAACGTCCTGACTTTC. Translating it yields CASSGGTGQSSGANVLTF.

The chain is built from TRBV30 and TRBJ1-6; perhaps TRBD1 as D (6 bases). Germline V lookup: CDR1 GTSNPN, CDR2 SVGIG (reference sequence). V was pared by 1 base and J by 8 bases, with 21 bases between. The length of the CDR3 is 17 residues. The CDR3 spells CAWSETGPGGQYSPLHF. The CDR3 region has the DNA TGTGCCTGGAGTGAAACAGGGCCCGGAGGTCAATATTCACCCCTCCACTTT.

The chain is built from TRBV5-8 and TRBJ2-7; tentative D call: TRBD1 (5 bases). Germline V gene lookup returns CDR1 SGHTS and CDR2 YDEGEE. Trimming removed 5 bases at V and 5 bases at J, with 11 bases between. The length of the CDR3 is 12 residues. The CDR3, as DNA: TGTGCCAGCAGTAGGAGACAGAACGAGCAGTACTTC. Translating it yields CASSRRQNEQYF.

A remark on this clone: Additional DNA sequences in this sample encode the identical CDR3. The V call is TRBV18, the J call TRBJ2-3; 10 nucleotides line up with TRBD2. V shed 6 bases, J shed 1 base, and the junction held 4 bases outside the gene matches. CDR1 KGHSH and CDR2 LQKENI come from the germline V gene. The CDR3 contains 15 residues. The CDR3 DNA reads TGTGCCAGCTCCCCCGGACTAGCGGGCACAGATACGCAGTATTTT. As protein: CASSPGLAGTDTQYF.

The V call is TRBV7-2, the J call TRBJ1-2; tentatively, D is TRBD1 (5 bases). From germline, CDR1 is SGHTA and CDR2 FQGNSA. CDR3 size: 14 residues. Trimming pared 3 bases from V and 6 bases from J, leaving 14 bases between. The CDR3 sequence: CASSFGRELHGYTF. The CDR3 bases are TGTGCCAGCAGCTTCGGCAGGGAACTACATGGCTACACCTTC.

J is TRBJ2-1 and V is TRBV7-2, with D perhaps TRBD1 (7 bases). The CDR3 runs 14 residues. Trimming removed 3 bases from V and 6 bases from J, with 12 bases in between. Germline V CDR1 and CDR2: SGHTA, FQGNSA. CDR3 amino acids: CASSFPGGSNEQFF. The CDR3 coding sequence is TGTGCCAGCAGCTTCCCAGGGGGGAGCAATGAGCAGTTCTTC.

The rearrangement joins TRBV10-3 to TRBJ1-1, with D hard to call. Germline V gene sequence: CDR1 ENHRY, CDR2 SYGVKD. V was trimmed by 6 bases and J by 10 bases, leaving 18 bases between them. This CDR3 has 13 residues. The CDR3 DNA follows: TGTGCCATCAGGGCTGGACCGCGGGATCGAGCTTTCTTT. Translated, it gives CAIRAGPRDRAFF.